This T cell receptor (beta chain) was obtained from a study of T cells in localized non-small cell lung cancer. The repertoire was sequenced with immunoSEQ multiplex PCR; TCRdb's copy has only in-frame clones and lacks some. The sample yields approximately 54,000 clones, about 83% seen once. General study results and limits: Uninvolved neighboring lung showed the greatest T cell clonality, exceeding tumor. With higher T cell density in blood came longer overall survival.

The CDR3 contains 17 residues. V trimming: 0 bases; J trimming: 4 bases; junction bases outside the gene matches: 7. Per the germline V gene, CDR1 is LGHNA and CDR2 is YNFKEQ. Concerning this clone itself: Its antigen is unidentified.

This clonotype was obtained from a female donor aged 60 or older with stage II squamous cell lung carcinoma. The specimen was peripheral blood, collected before any cancer treatment. The chain links TRBV4-2 to TRBJ2-3; 10 positions match TRBD2. This chain's CDR3 is CASSQDRLAGVPDTQYF. The CDR3 coding sequence is TGTGCCAGCAGCCAAGACCGCCTAGCGGGGGTCCCAGATACGCAGTATTTT.